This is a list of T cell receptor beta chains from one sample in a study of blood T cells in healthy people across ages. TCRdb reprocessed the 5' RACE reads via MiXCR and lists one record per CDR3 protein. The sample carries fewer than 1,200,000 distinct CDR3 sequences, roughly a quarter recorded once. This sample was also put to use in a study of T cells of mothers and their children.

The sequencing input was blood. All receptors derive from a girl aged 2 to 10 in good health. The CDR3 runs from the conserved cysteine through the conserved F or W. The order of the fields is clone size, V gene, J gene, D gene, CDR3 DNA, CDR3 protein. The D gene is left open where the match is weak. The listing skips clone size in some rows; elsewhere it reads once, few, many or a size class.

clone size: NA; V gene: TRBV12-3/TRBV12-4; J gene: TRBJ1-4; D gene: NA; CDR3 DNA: TGTGCCAGCAGTTTTTCGTTCGCGACAGTAGCGAAACTGTTTTTT; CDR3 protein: CASSFSFATVAKLFF
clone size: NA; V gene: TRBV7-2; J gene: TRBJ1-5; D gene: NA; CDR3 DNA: TGTGCCAGCAGCTTACGGCCAGGGGCTCAGCCCCAGCATTTT; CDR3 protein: CASSLRPGAQPQHF
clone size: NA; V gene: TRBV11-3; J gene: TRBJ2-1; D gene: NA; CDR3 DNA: TGTGCCAGCAGCTTAGTTTTCGGGGAATGGTCCTACAATGAGCAGTTCTTC; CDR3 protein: CASSLVFGEWSYNEQFF
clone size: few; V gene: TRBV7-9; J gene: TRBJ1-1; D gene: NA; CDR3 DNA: TGTGCCAGCAGTAATAGGGGTCAGCTTGAAGCTTTCTTT; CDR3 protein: CASSNRGQLEAFF
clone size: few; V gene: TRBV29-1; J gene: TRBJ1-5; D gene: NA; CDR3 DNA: TGCAGCGTTCCAAGTCGGGCGGGAGGGCCTAGCACAGATACGCAGCATTTT; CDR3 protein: CSVPSRAGGPSTDTQHF
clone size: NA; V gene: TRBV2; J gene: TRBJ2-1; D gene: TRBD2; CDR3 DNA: TGCGCCAGCAGCCAGAGGACTAGCGGAGCCTACAATGAGCAGTTCTTC; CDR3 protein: CASSQRTSGAYNEQFF
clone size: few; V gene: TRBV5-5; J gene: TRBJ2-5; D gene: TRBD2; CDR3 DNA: TGTGCCAGCAGCTTGTGGTCTAGCGGCCAAGAGACCCAGTACTTC; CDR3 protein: CASSLWSSGQETQYF
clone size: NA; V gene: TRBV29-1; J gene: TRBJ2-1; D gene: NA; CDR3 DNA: TGCAGCGTAGGAATGATATACCACCCCGATGAGCAGTTCTTC; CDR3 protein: CSVGMIYHPDEQFF
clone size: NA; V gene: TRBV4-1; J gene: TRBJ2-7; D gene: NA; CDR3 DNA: TGCGCCAGCAGCGGGACTGTCTCCTACGAGCAGTACTTC; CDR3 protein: CASSGTVSYEQYF
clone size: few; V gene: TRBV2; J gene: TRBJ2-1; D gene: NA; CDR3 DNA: TGTGCCACCTCTTCCGGGACGAATAACGATGAGCAGTTCTTC; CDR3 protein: CATSSGTNNDEQFF
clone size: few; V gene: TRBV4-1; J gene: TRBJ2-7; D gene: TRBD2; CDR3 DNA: TGCGCCAGCAGCCAAGTGGGTAGCGGGAGAGACGAGCAGTACTTC; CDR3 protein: CASSQVGSGRDEQYF
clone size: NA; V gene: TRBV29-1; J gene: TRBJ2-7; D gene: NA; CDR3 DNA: TGCAGCGTTAAGCCGGGACCCCGCGACGAGCAGTACTTC; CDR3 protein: CSVKPGPRDEQYF
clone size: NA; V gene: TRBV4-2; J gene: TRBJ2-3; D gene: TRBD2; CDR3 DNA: TGTGCCAGCAGCCAAGGGACCGGGAGGCATACGCAGTATTTT; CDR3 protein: CASSQGTGRHTQYF
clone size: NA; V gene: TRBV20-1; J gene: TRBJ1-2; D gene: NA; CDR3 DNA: TGCAGTGCTAGAGTTGGGGTGGGGCAGACCTATGGCTACACCTTC; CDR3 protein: CSARVGVGQTYGYTF
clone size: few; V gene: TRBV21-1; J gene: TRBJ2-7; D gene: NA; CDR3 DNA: TGTGCCGGCAGCAAAGCTCATGTCAAAAAAACCCCTTACGAGCAGTACTTC; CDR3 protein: CAGSKAHVKKTPYEQYF
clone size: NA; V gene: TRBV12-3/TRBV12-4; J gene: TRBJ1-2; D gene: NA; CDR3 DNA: TGTGCCAGCAGCCCGGGACCTGGGTATGGCTACACCTTC; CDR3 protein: CASSPGPGYGYTF
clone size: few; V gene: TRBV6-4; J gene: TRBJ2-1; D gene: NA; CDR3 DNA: TGTGCCAGCAGTGTTTTTCCACGGGATGAGCAGTTCTTC; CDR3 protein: CASSVFPRDEQFF
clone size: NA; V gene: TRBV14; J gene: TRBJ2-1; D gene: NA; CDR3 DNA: TGTGCCAGCAGCCAAGAATGGGGGAATGAGCAGTTCTTC; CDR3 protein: CASSQEWGNEQFF
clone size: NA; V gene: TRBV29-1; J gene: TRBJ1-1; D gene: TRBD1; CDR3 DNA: TGCAGCGTTGATCAGGGGGCCGGGGGTAGAGCTTTCTTT; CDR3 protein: CSVDQGAGGRAFF
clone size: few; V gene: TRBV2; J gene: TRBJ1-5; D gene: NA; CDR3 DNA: TGTGCCAGCAGTGAATCAACATTATCCGTGAGCAATCAGCCCCAGCATTTT; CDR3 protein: CASSESTLSVSNQPQHF
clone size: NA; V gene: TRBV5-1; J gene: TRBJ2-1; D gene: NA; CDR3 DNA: TGCGCCAGCAGCTTGGGAACGAGGCACAATGAGCAGTTCTTC; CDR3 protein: CASSLGTRHNEQFF
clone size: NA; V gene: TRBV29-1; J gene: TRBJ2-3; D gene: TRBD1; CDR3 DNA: TGCAGCGTTAACCTCGGGACAGGAGAAGATACGCAGTATTTT; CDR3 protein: CSVNLGTGEDTQYF
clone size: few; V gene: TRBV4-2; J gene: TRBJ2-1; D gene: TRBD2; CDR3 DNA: TGTGCCAGCAGCCAAGGGGGCGGGAGGGCTCCCAAGGATGAGCAGTTCTTC; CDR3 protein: CASSQGGGRAPKDEQFF
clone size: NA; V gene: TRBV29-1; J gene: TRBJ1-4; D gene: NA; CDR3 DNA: TGCAGTGCACAGGGAGTGGCGACTAATGAAAAACTGTTTTTT; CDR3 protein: CSAQGVATNEKLFF
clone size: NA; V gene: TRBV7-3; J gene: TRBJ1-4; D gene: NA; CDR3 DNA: TGTGCCAGCAGCCCCGGGGGGCGGCGAGTCTTTGAAAAACTGTTTTTT; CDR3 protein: CASSPGGRRVFEKLFF
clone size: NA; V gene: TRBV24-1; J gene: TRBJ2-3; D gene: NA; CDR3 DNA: TGTGCCACCAGTGGTTCTCAGGGGTCAGATACGCAGTATTTT; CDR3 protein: CATSGSQGSDTQYF
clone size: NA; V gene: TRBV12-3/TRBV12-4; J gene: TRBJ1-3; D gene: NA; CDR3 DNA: TGTGCCATCAGGGAGTCGGCAGCCGGAAACACCATATATTTT; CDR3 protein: CAIRESAAGNTIYF
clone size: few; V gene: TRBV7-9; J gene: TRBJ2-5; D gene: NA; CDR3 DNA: TGTGCCACACCTAACTCAGGGACCCAGTACTTC; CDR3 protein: CATPNSGTQYF
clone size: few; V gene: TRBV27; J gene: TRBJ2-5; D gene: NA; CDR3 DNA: TGTGCCACGGGGAGGGAGACCCAGTACTTC; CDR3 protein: CATGRETQYF
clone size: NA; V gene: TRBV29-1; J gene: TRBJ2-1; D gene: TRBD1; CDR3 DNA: TGCAGCGTTGACACGTTGGACAGGGGTTACAATGAGCAGTTCTTC; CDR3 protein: CSVDTLDRGYNEQFF
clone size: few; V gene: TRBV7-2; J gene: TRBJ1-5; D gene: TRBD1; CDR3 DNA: TGTGCCAGCAGCCCGAGAACAGGGGGTGAGCCCCAGCATTTT; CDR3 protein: CASSPRTGGEPQHF
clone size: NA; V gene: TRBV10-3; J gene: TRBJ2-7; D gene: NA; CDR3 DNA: TGTGCCATCAGTGAGTTAGATGGGGCCTACGAGCAGTACTTC; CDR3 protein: CAISELDGAYEQYF
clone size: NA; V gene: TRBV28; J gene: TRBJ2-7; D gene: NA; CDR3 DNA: TGTGCCACCAACGCGAGGCGAACCTACGAGCAGTACTTC; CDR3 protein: CATNARRTYEQYF
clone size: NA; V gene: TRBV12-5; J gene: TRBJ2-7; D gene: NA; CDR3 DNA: TGTGCTAGTGGTTTGGTAGACAGGTGGAACGAGCAGTACTTC; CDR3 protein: CASGLVDRWNEQYF
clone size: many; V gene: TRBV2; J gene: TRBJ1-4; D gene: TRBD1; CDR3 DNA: TGTGCCAGCGGGACAGGGGCGATTAATGAAAAACTGTTTTTT; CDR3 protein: CASGTGAINEKLFF
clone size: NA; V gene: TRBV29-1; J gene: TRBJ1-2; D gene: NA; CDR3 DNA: TGCAGCGTCCAGACAGGTCCTTATGGCTACACCTTC; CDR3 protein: CSVQTGPYGYTF
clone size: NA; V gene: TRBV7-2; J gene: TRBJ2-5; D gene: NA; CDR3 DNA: TGTGCCAGCAGCTGGCGACGGGGCTCGGGTGAGACCCAGTACTTC; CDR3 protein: CASSWRRGSGETQYF
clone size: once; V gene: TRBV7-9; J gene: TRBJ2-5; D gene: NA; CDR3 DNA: TGTGCCAGCAGCTTAGCGGGCGGCAGCACACAAGAGACCCAGTACTTC; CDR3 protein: CASSLAGGSTQETQYF
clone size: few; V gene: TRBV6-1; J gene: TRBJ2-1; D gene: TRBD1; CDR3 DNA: TGTGCCAGCAGTACAGGGGACAGGGGATCCAATGAGCAGTTCTTC; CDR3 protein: CASSTGDRGSNEQFF
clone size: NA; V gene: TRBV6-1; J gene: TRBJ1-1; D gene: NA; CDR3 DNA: TGTGCCAGCAGTGCCGGGGGAGGGAGTGGGACTGAAGCTTTCTTT; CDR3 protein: CASSAGGGSGTEAFF
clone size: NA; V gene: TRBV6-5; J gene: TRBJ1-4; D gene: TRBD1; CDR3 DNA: TGTGCCAGCAGGCCCACAGGGGCCGAAAAACTGTTTTTT; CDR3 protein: CASRPTGAEKLFF